This entry features one T cell receptor (beta chain) sequence. As originally analysed: Nucleated cell number was recorded as an estimate derived from reference gene primer amplification. Clones were sequenced by immunoSEQ multiplex PCR, and TCRdb holds only the in-frame ones, with some missing. That table supplies the V and J calls and clone size; D and trimming were determined from the DNA. The data hold more than 250,000 clones, with nearly 90% observed a single time. Residents of about two dozen US areas, aged roughly 18 to 89 years, made up the participants. Symptom resolution, clearance, or two negative PCRs marked the recovered donors of Cohort 3. These data are taken from a study of blood T cell repertoires in COVID-19. Overall study context: The analysed material was cDNA or gDNA that came from T cells, B-cell-depleted T cells, or PBMCs.

Germline assignment: CDR1 LGHNA and CDR2 YNFKEQ. V was trimmed by 0 bases and J by 2 bases, leaving 11 bases between them. The CDR3 consists of 16 residues. This chain uses TRBV4-2 with TRBJ1-3; tentative D call: TRBD1 (6 bases). The sample was PBMCs or T cells enriched from blood (not recorded which). The sequence came from a woman younger than 45 who had recovered from COVID-19. The CDR3 nucleotides read TGTGCCAGCAGCCAAGATCGGGCAGGGGCTGGAAACACCATATATTTT. It specifies CASSQDRAGAGNTIYF.